The source of this T cell receptor (beta chain) is a study of blood T cells in healthy people across ages. Study-wide results and limits: Age advanced and TCR beta diversity per million T cells fell, roughly linearly. Fewer expanded clones and more diversity marked long-lived versus aged donors.

Isolation per sample recovered at least 7 million PBMCs. A note on this clonotype: The antigen remains undetermined. A read error may account for a junction end that differs from germline.

Germline V gene lookup returns CDR1 SQVTM and CDR2 ANQGSEA. This CDR3 contains 16 residues. For the second PCR, which ran for about 6 to 11 cycles, a sample-barcoded 5' primer and a J-beta primer mix were used. One entry per CDR3 protein, called by TCRdb with MiXCR from the 5' RACE reads. The data show 800,000 to 1,300,000 distinct CDR3 sequences, 25% seen once. The same sample was also studied in work on T cells of mothers and their children.

This receptor was identified in a girl aged 2-10 years in good health. The chain combines TRBV29-1 with TRBJ1-4, with 8 positions matching TRBD1. The sample consisted of blood. The CDR3 nucleotides read TGCAGCGTCCGACAGGGGTGGGCTTCGACTAATGAAAAACCGTTTTTT. Translation gives CSVRQGWASTNEKPFF. Supplemented by reference TRBV29-1 and TRBJ1-4, the full variable domain reads SAVISQKPSRDICQRGTSLTIQCQVDSQVTMMFWYRQQPGQSLTLIATANQGSEATYESGFVIDKFPISRPNLTFSTLTVSNMSPEDSSIYLCSVRQGWASTNEKPFFGSGTQLSVL.